This T cell receptor (beta chain) was retrieved from a study of T-cell reconstitution after alpha-beta-depleted transplantation in children. Study-level findings and limits: Several patients had high TCRbeta diversity at day 60; it came from surviving recipient T cells and thymic progenitors. About two months after transplant, alpha-beta T cells reportedly came from several hundred expanded graft clones. At the one-year point after transplant, T-cell counts and TCRbeta diversity were found to come mostly from T cells that had been newly produced.

This CDR3 has 13 amino acids. Germline V gene data show CDR1 as MNHEY and CDR2 as SMNVEV (reference sequence). Trimming left V 2 bases short and J 7 bases short, with 9 bases between. This clonotype appeared a few times. The antigen is unknown. Unique molecular identifiers were built into the TCRbeta library. TCRdb itself ran the PCR reads through MiXCR, one entry per CDR3 protein. Of about 110,000 distinct CDR3 sequences in the sample, around 6.4% were seen once. The sample consisted of PBMCs, mostly from graft donor cells, taken 360 days after TCRalphabeta/CD19-depleted stem cell transplant. This TCR was recovered from a male patient aged 2-9 years who had a stem cell transplant for acute lymphoblastic leukemia, so the T cells may come from the graft donor. The V call is TRBV27, the J call TRBJ2-1; tentatively, D is TRBD2 (5 bases). CDR3 sequence: CASSLGGINEQFF. The CDR3 coding sequence is TGTGCCAGCAGTTTAGGAGGCATTAATGAGCAGTTCTTC.